Presented here are 19 T cell receptor beta chains from one specimen sequenced in a study of T-cell reconstitution after alpha-beta-depleted transplantation in children. Unique molecular identifiers were incorporated when the TCRbeta library was constructed. TCRdb analysed the PCR reads with MiXCR anew, one entry per CDR3 protein. The top ten hold around 45% of the sample, which has around 230,000 distinct CDR3 sequences, approximately 15% seen once. The sample in question was PBMCs, mostly from graft donor cells, obtained 360 days after TCRalphabeta/CD19-depleted stem cell transplant. These receptor sequences come from a male patient under 10 years old who had a stem cell transplant for acute lymphoblastic leukemia, so the T cells may come from the graft donor.

This clonotype was detected only a few times. The CDR3 spells CASRPQGPSYNEQFF. The CDR3 DNA reads as TGTGCCAGCAGACCGCAGGGCCCCTCCTACAATGAGCAGTTCTTC. The chain employs TRBV12-3 or TRBV12-4 and TRBJ2-1, with D possibly matching TRBD1 (5 bases). V was clipped by 6 bases and J by 0 bases, with 12 bases between them. The CDR3 is 15 residues long.

This clonotype was seen a few times. This chain links TRBV12-3 or TRBV12-4 with TRBJ1-2; a weak D match, TRBD1 (5 bases). Between the trimmed V and J ends, which lost 6 bases and 4 bases, there was a span of 18 bases. The CDR3 has 15 residues. In DNA, the CDR3 is TGTGCCAGCAGCCCTTCAGGGTTGGCGGTCTATGGCTACACCTTC. Its translation is CASSPSGLAVYGYTF.

This sequence joins TRBV12-3 or TRBV12-4 and TRBJ2-2; D may be TRBD1 (5 bases). V shed 8 bases and J shed 1 base, with 11 bases lying between them. The CDR3 contains 14 residues. The CDR3 loop reads CASGITGNTGELFF. DNA for the CDR3: TGTGCCAGCGGCATAACAGGGAACACCGGGGAGCTGTTTTTT.

The chain recombines TRBV5-6 with TRBJ1-1, with D perhaps matching TRBD1 (6 bases). This CDR3 is 15 amino acids long. The V end lost 4 bases, the J end lost 6 bases, and 19 bases lay between the germline ends. Germline CDR1 and CDR2: SGHDT and YYEEEE. DNA for the CDR3: TGTGCCAGCAGCGCCTCAGGGGTCCGGAGCGCTGAAGCTTTCTTT. Translated: CASSASGVRSAEAFF.

A few counts support this clonotype. The V gene is TRBV15, the J gene TRBJ2-2; 7 bases are shared with TRBD1. Germline trimming cut 8 bases from V and 0 bases from J; bases unmatched to any gene: 3. Germline V CDR1 and CDR2: LNHNV, YYDKDF (reference sequence). The CDR3 loop spans 14 amino acids. In nucleotides, the CDR3 is TGTGCCACCGGGACAGCCGCGAACACCGGGGAGCTGTTTTTT. Translated, it gives CATGTAANTGELFF.

This clonotype was counted many times. The rearrangement uses TRBV28 and TRBJ1-1; D is uncertain. The V gene lost 3 bases and the J gene lost 7 bases, with 12 bases spanning the gap. The CDR3 loop spans 13 amino acids. CDR1 is MDHEN, CDR2 SYDVKM, per germline. CDR3 bases: TGTGCCAGCAGTTTTATAGGGAAGAGTGAAGCTTTCTTT. Translating gives CASSFIGKSEAFF.

Only one count was recorded for this clonotype. The chain combines TRBV20-1 with TRBJ1-1, with D maybe TRBD1 (6 bases). This CDR3 comprises 14 residues. From germline, CDR1 is DFQATT and CDR2 SNEGSKA (reference sequence). Trimming took off 0 bases at V and 1 base at J, with 9 bases between the two ends. The CDR3 loop reads CSARDTGTNTEAFF. The CDR3 DNA reads TGCAGTGCTAGAGATACAGGGACGAACACTGAAGCTTTCTTT.

The rearrangement joins TRBV12-3 or TRBV12-4 to TRBJ2-3; 9 nucleotides match TRBD1. The CDR3 length is 15 residues. V gave up 6 bases and J gave up 3 bases; unmatched junction bases: 7. The CDR3 sequence: CASSQTGGYTDTQYF. The CDR3 DNA reads TGTGCCAGCAGCCAAACAGGGGGCTATACAGATACGCAGTATTTT.

DNA for the CDR3: TGTGCCAGCAGTTCTGGACAGGGGGGCTACACCTTC. Translation gives CASSSGQGGYTF. The rearrangement uses TRBV6-2 or TRBV6-3 and TRBJ1-2; 9 bases fit TRBD1. V was clipped by 4 bases and J by 8 bases; unmatched bases: 2. The CDR3 totals 12 residues. Germline loops: CDR1 MNHEY, CDR2 SVGEGT.

This clonotype has at least ten counts. The chain combines TRBV2 with TRBJ2-5, with 9 bases matching TRBD1. In germline, CDR1 is SNHLY, CDR2 FYNNEI. The V gene end was trimmed by 5 bases and the J gene end by 5 bases; junction bases not matched to a gene: 6. This CDR3 is 14 amino acids long. This CDR3 is CASSTGGGEETQYF. The CDR3 DNA sequence: TGTGCCAGCAGTACAGGGGGCGGTGAGGAGACCCAGTACTTC.

V is TRBV4-2 and J is TRBJ2-1; tentative D call: TRBD2 (7 bases). V was cut by 1 base and J by 2 bases, with 15 bases left in between. Germline CDR1 reads LGHNA; CDR2 reads YNFKEQ. The CDR3 runs 17 residues. CDR3 in amino acids: CASSQGSRGAPYNEQFF. The CDR3 DNA sequence: TGTGCCAGCAGCCAAGGAAGTCGGGGGGCCCCCTACAATGAGCAGTTCTTC.

The chain combines TRBV5-6 with TRBJ2-3; D ambiguous. Trimming removed 4 bases at V and 9 bases at J, with 21 bases between. The germline V gene has CDR1 SGHDT and CDR2 YYEEEE. There are 15 residues in the CDR3. The CDR3 protein is CASSPAPREVETQYF. The CDR3 DNA reads as TGTGCCAGCAGCCCGGCCCCTAGAGAAGTGGAGACGCAGTATTTT.

The chain uses TRBV5-1 and TRBJ2-2; the D gene is possibly TRBD2 (6 bases). The V end was cut by 2 bases, the J end by 5 bases, with 13 bases between. CDR1 is SGHRS, CDR2 YFSETQ, per germline. The CDR3 totals 15 residues. The CDR3 protein is CASSLAGRQTGELFF. The DNA for the CDR3 is TGCGCCAGCAGCTTAGCAGGGAGGCAAACCGGGGAGCTGTTTTTT.

The CDR3 DNA follows: TGTGCCATCAGGCGAGCCGTGGAAATCACAGATACGCAGTATTTT. This translates into CAIRRAVEITDTQYF. V is TRBV10-3 and J is TRBJ2-3; D call uncertain. Per germline, CDR1 ENHRY and CDR2 SYGVKD. The V end lost 6 bases, the J end lost 2 bases, and 15 bases lay between the germline ends. This CDR3 contains 15 residues.

This clonotype was observed at least ten times. The V call is TRBV5-1, the J call TRBJ2-1, with 7 bases aligning to TRBD2. V gave up 0 bases and J gave up 4 bases; unmatched junction bases: 7. The V gene's germline CDR1 is SGHRS and CDR2 YFSETQ. The CDR3 loop spans 16 amino acids. The CDR3, as DNA: TGCGCCAGCAGCTTGGGCGGGACTACGTTGTACAATGAGCAGTTCTTC. This codes for CASSLGGTTLYNEQFF.

The chain is built from TRBV11-2 and TRBJ2-2, with no clear D. V was cut by 3 bases and J by 7 bases, with 9 bases left in between. In germline, CDR1 is SGHAT, CDR2 FQNNGV. The CDR3 consists of 13 residues. CDR3 residues: CASSFWGIGELFF. The CDR3 nucleotides are TGTGCCAGCAGCTTCTGGGGAATCGGGGAGCTGTTTTTT. The full variable domain, rest sourced from reference TRBV11-2 and TRBJ2-2, is EAGVAQSPRYKIIEKRQSVAFWCNPISGHATLYWYQQILGQGPKLLIQFQNNGVVDDSQLPKDRFSAERLKGVDSTLKIQPAKLEDSAVYLCASSFWGIGELFFGEGSRLTVL.

This rearrangement joins TRBV27 to TRBJ2-2; a possible D gene is TRBD1 (6 bases). The germline V gene encodes CDR1 MNHEY and CDR2 SMNVEV (reference sequence). The ends were cut back, 4 bases at V and 2 bases at J, with 8 bases in the middle. The CDR3 has 14 amino acids. The CDR3 protein is CASSSGTNTGELFF. The CDR3 nucleotides read TGTGCCAGCAGTTCAGGGACAAACACCGGGGAGCTGTTTTTT.

The V and J genes are TRBV20-1 and TRBJ2-3, with 9 nucleotides matching TRBD1. Looked up from germline, CDR1 is DFQATT and CDR2 is SNEGSKA (reference sequence). The V gene end was trimmed by 2 bases and the J gene end by 6 bases; junction bases not matched to a gene: 12. The CDR3 sequence is 16 residues long. The CDR3 nucleotides read TGCAGTGCTAGAAGTACGTGGGGGACAGGGATGGATACGCAGTATTTT. Its translation: CSARSTWGTGMDTQYF.

The table lists this clonotype with a few counts. The chain employs TRBV11-2 and TRBJ2-1; 11 bases are a match to TRBD2. The junction had 2 bases not matched to a gene; V was cut back by 8 bases and J by 8 bases. The CDR3 has 12 amino acids. Germline CDR1 is SGHAT and CDR2 is FQNNGV. CDR3 nucleotide sequence: TGTGCCAGCCTGGGACTAGCGGATGAGCAGTTCTTC. Amino acid sequence: CASLGLADEQFF.